A selection of T cell receptor beta chains follows, all from one sample in a study of control samples from healthy donors and cancer patients. Libraries were prepared by immunoSEQ multiplex PCR; TCRdb keeps only in-frame clonotypes and omits some of them. The sample has over 65,000 clones; approximately 88% are singletons. Material for sequencing was PBMCs. Receptors originate from a woman in her forties or fifties with colorectal cancer. CDR3s include the opening cysteine and the closing phenylalanine or tryptophan. D genes are given only for firm matches. A row's size may be missing; if present it is once, few, many or a size class.

TRBJ1-2	TRBV29-1	once	.	TGCAGCGTTGAATTTGCCCTAAAGGAATATGGCTACACCTTC	CSVEFALKEYGYTF
TRBJ1-1	TRBV6-5	.	.	TGTGCCAGCAGAACTACAGGCCGAGCTTTCTTT	CASRTTGRAFF
TRBJ2-3	TRBV19	once	.	TGTGCCAGTAGTATTAGGGGTAGCTTAGATACGCAGTATTTT	CASSIRGSLDTQYF
TRBJ2-5	TRBV3-1/TRBV3-2	.	.	TGTGCCAGCAGCCAAGTAGGAGGGACCCAGTACTTC	CASSQVGGTQYF
TRBJ1-5	TRBV10-1	.	TRBD1	TGCGCCAGCAGTGAGATCGACAGGGGGCCCCATCAGCCCCAGCATTTT	CASSEIDRGPHQPQHF
TRBJ2-1	TRBV4-3	.	TRBD1	TGCGCCAGCAGCCAAATTGGACAGGGCTGGGGCAATGAGCAGTTCTTC	CASSQIGQGWGNEQFF
TRBJ1-1	TRBV10-1	once	.	TGCGCCAGCAGTGTGGGATACACTGAAGCTTTCTTT	CASSVGYTEAFF
TRBJ2-1	TRBV3-1/TRBV3-2	.	.	TGTGCCAGCAGCCCATCGTACAATGAGCAGTTCTTC	CASSPSYNEQFF
TRBJ2-1	TRBV13	.	.	TGTGCCAGCAGCTTAGGCTTTACATCGGCCCAGACTCAGTTCTTC	CASSLGFTSAQTQFF
TRBJ2-1	TRBV6-4	.	.	TGTGCCAGCAGTGAATCGTCCGGGGGCGGGCACAATGAGCAGTTCTTC	CASSESSGGGHNEQFF
TRBJ2-2	TRBV7-9	.	.	TGTGCCAGCAGCTTCATCTCCCCCGGGGAGCTGTTTTTT	CASSFISPGELFF
TRBJ1-5	TRBV24-1	.	.	TGTGCCACCTATCCAGGACGTAGCAATCAGCCCCAGCATTTT	CATYPGRSNQPQHF
TRBJ1-5	TRBV6-2/TRBV6-3	.	.	TGTGCCAGCAGCCAAATGGGGGGCCAGCCCCAGCATTTT	CASSQMGGQPQHF
TRBJ1-1	TRBV5-1	once	TRBD1	TGCGCCAGCAGCACAGGACAGGGGATGAACACTGAAGCTTTCTTT	CASSTGQGMNTEAFF
TRBJ2-3	TRBV2	.	.	TGTGCCAGCAGCGCCGAGAGGGCAGATACGCAGTATTTT	CASSAERADTQYF
TRBJ1-6	TRBV7-2	.	.	TGTGCCAGCAGCTATCATGTGCAGCCCCTCCACTTT	CASSYHVQPLHF
TRBJ2-5	TRBV24-1	.	TRBD1	TGTGCCACCAGTGACCCGACAGGGGCCTGGGAGACCCAGTACTTC	CATSDPTGAWETQYF